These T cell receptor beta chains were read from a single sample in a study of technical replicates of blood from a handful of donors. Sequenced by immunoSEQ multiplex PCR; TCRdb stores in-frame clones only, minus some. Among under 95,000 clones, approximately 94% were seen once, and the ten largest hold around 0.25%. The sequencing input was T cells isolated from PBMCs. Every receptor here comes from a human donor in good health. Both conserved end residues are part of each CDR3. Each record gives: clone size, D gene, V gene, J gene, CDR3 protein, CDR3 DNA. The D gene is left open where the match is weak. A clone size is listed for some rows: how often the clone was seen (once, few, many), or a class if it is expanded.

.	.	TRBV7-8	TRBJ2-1	CASSHRPRRDEQFF	TGTGCCAGCAGCCACCGGCCCAGGCGGGATGAGCAGTTCTTC
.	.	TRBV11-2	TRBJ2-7	CASSPPGMGYEQYF	TGTGCCAGCAGCCCCCCCGGGATGGGCTACGAGCAGTACTTC
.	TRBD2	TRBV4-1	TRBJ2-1	CASSQGGLADEQFF	TGCGCCAGCAGCCAAGGGGGACTAGCGGATGAGCAGTTCTTC
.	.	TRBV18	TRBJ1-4	CASSPGNEKLFF	TGTGCCAGCTCACCAGGCAATGAAAAACTGTTTTTT
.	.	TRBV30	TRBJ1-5	CAWSVRRDPYSNQPQHF	TGTGCCTGGAGTGTACGGAGGGACCCCTATAGCAATCAGCCCCAGCATTTT
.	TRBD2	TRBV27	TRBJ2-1	CASSFSGRLYNEQFF	TGTGCCAGCAGCTTCAGCGGGAGGCTCTACAATGAGCAGTTCTTC
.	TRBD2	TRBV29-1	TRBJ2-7	CSATGGSTSGRALEEQYF	TGCAGCGCCACCGGAGGGTCGACTAGCGGGAGGGCCTTGGAGGAGCAGTACTTC
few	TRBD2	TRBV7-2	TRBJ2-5	CASSLSSSGGAKRPQYF	TGTGCCAGCAGCTTAAGTTCTAGCGGGGGAGCAAAGAGACCCCAGTACTTC
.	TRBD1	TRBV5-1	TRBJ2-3	CASSLAGDRGTQYF	TGCGCCAGCAGCTTGGCCGGGGACAGGGGGACGCAGTATTTT
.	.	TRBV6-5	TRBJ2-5	CASSYLGTQYF	TGTGCCAGCAGTTACTTGGGCACCCAGTACTTC
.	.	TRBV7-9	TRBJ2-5	CASSFPLGLLETQYF	TGTGCCAGCAGCTTCCCGCTGGGGCTATTAGAGACCCAGTACTTC
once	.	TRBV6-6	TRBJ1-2	CASRLRYGHYGYTF	TGTGCCAGCAGGTTGCGGTATGGTCACTATGGCTACACCTTC
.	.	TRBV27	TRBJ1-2	CASSLTVNYGYTF	TGTGCCAGCAGTTTAACGGTTAACTATGGCTACACCTTC
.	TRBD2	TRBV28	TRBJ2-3	CASSLSSSGRGEYF	TGTGCCAGCAGTTTATCATCTAGCGGGAGAGGGGAGTATTTT
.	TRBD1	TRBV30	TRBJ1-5	CAYRHRGGNQPQHF	TGTGCGTACCGACACAGGGGTGGAAATCAGCCCCAGCATTTT